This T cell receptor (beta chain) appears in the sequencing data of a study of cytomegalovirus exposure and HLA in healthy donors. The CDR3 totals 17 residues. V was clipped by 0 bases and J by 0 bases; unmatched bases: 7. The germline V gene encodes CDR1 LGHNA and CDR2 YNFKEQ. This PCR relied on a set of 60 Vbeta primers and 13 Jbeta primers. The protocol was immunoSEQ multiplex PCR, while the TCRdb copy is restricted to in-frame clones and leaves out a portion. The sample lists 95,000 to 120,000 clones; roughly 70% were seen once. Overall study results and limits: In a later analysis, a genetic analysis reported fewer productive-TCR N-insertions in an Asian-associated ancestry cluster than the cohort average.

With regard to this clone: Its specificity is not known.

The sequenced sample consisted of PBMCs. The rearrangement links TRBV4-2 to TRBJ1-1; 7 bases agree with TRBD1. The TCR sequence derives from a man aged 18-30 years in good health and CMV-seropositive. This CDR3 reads CASSQDWDRLMNTEAFF. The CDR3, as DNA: TGTGCCAGCAGCCAAGATTGGGACAGACTCATGAACACTGAAGCTTTCTTT.